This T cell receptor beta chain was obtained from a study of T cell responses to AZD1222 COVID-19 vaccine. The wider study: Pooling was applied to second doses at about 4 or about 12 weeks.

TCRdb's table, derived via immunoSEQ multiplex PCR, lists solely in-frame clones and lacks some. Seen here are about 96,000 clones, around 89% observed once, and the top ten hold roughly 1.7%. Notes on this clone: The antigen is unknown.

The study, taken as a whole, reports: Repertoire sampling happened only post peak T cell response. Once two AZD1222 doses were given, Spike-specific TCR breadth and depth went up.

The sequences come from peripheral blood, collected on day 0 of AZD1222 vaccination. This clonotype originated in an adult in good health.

CDR3 in amino acids: CASSKVWGGTYEQYF. CDR3 in DNA: TGTGCCAGTAGTAAGGTGTGGGGCGGAACCTACGAGCAGTACTTC. The chain employs TRBV19 and TRBJ2-7, with D possibly matching TRBD1 (5 bases). There are 15 residues in the CDR3. From germline, CDR1 is LNHDA and CDR2 SQIVND (reference sequence). The ends were cut back, 4 bases at V and 2 bases at J, with 15 bases in the middle. Looking up the rest from reference TRBV19 and TRBJ2-7 gives the full variable domain: DGGITQSPKYLFRKEGQNVTLSCEQNLNHDAMYWYRQDPGQGLRLIYYSQIVNDFQKGDIAEGYSVSREKKESFPLTVTSAQKNPTAFYLCASSKVWGGTYEQYFGPGTRLTVT.